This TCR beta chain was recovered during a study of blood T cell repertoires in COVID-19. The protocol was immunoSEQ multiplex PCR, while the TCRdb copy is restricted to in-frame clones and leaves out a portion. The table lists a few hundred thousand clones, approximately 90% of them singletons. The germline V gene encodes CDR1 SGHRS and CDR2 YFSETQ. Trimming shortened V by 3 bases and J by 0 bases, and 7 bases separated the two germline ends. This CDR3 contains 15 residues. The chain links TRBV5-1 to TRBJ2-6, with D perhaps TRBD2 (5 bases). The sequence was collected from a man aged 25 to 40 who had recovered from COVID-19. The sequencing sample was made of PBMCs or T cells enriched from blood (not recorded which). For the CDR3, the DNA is TGCGCCAGCAGCTCCGGGGACTCTGGGGCCAACGTCCTGACTTTC. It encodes CASSSGDSGANVLTF.